These 11 T cell receptor beta chains came from one sample sequenced in a study of a mutant IDH1 vaccine in newly diagnosed glioma. For these TCRs, the target antigens are not known. Time point given: week 35, safety follow-up. Mutant IDH1 20-mer peptide, at 300 ug, made up each vaccine dose, with topical imiquimod. The protocol was immunoSEQ multiplex PCR, while the TCRdb copy is restricted to in-frame clones and leaves out a portion. The repertoire includes some 31,000 clones, 65% to 85% of them detected once, and approximately 8.5% sits in the top ten. Sample: PBMCs, taken from a glioma patient whose treatment included an IDH1 peptide vaccine. The receptors were gathered from a woman aged 25 to 39 with glioma. Some clones in this sample may be carry-over from other donors' samples.

V gene TRBV6-6 combines with J gene TRBJ2-7, with 7 positions matching TRBD2. J was trimmed by 1 base and V by 6 bases; bases with no gene match: 9. The CDR3 sequence is 15 residues long. Germline V CDR1 and CDR2: MNHNY, SVGAGI (reference sequence). CDR3 region: CASSLGGTKSYEQYF. CDR3 DNA: TGTGCCAGCAGCCTCGGCGGGACTAAGTCCTACGAGCAGTACTTC.

The gene calls are TRBV5-6 and TRBJ2-1, with D perhaps given as TRBD1 or TRBD2 (5 bases each). Germline V gene data show CDR1 as SGHDT and CDR2 as YYEEEE. The CDR3 totals 14 residues. V lost 6 bases and J 8 bases, leaving 18 bases between the germline ends. This chain's CDR3 is CASNPGPFSDEQFF. CDR3 sequence (DNA): TGTGCCAGCAACCCGGGACCGTTTAGCGATGAGCAGTTCTTC.

V gene TRBV5-4 combines with J gene TRBJ2-5; 7 bases match TRBD2. This CDR3 contains 16 residues. Unmatched junction bases numbered 10, after V lost 0 bases and J lost 5 bases. Germline CDR1 is SGHNT and CDR2 is YYREEE (reference sequence). The CDR3 nucleotides read TGTGCCAGCAGCTTGGATAACGCGGGAGTAGGGGAGACCCAGTACTTC. Its translation is CASSLDNAGVGETQYF. Using reference TRBV5-4 and TRBJ2-5 for the parts outside the CDR3, the full variable domain is ETGVTQSPTHLIKTRGQQVTLRCSSQSGHNTVSWYQQALGQGPQFIFQYYREEENGRGNFPPRFSGLQFPNYSSELNVNALELDDSALYLCASSLDNAGVGETQYFGPGTRLLVL.

The chain recombines TRBV5-4 with TRBJ2-7, with D perhaps matching TRBD2 (6 bases). The CDR3 is 14 amino acids. V was shortened by 4 bases and J by 7 bases, with 18 bases between the two germline ends. CDR1 is SGHNT and CDR2 is YYREEE in the germline V gene (reference sequence). CDR3 amino acids: CASSPRRGREEQYF. The CDR3 DNA follows: TGTGCCAGCAGCCCCCGGAGGGGCAGAGAAGAGCAGTACTTC.

The gene calls are TRBV7-6 and TRBJ2-1; the D gene is possibly TRBD1 (6 bases). The CDR3 sequence is 14 residues long. Germline CDR1 and CDR2: SGHVS and FNYEAQ. Trimming removed 4 bases from V and 5 bases from J, with 12 bases in between. This chain's CDR3 is CASSSRQDDNEQFF. As DNA, the CDR3 is TGTGCCAGCAGCTCCCGACAGGACGACAATGAGCAGTTCTTC.

This sequence joins TRBV19 and TRBJ1-2; no reliable D call. Trimming removed 6 bases from V and 8 bases from J, with 13 bases in between. The germline V gene encodes CDR1 LNHDA and CDR2 SQIVND (reference sequence). This CDR3 spans 12 amino acids. The CDR3 loop reads CASRPGRNGYTF. For the CDR3, the DNA is TGTGCCAGTAGGCCCGGAAGGAACGGCTACACCTTC.

The chain carries TRBV29-1 and TRBJ1-1; TRBD1 matches at 11 bases. The CDR3 contains 15 residues. Germline V gene sequence: CDR1 SQVTM, CDR2 ANQGSEA. V lost 4 bases and J lost 1; bases outside the gene matches: 5. DNA for the CDR3: TGCAGCGTTGGGACAGGGGGCTACTCGAACACTGAAGCTTTCTTT. Its protein is CSVGTGGYSNTEAFF.

The chain couples TRBV29-1 to TRBJ1-2, with D possibly matching TRBD1 (6 bases). This CDR3 comprises 13 residues. V was cut by 4 bases and J by 3 bases, with 12 bases left in between. CDR1 and CDR2 from the germline V gene are SQVTM and ANQGSEA. In DNA, the CDR3 is TGCAGCGTTGTGGGGGGGGCCGACTATGGCTACACCTTC. Protein: CSVVGGADYGYTF.

V usage is TRBV27 and J usage is TRBJ2-3; a possible D gene is TRBD2 (6 bases). Germline lookup yields CDR1 MNHEY and CDR2 SMNVEV (reference sequence). Trimming removed 0 bases at V and 3 bases at J, with 16 bases between. CDR3 length equals 17 residues. This CDR3 reads CASSLSPTGVSTDTQYF. The CDR3 DNA is TGTGCCAGCAGTTTATCCCCAACGGGAGTATCGACAGATACGCAGTATTTT.

This clone was seen once. The genes are TRBV4-2 and TRBJ2-2; D ambiguous. The CDR3 totals 14 residues. V lost 0 bases, J lost 8 bases, and 10 bases lay in between. CDR1 is LGHNA, CDR2 YNFKEQ, per germline. The CDR3 protein is CASSQESFGGELFF. CDR3 DNA: TGTGCCAGCAGCCAAGAATCCTTTGGAGGGGAGCTGTTTTTT.

This clone occurred a few times. This chain uses TRBV7-8 with TRBJ1-5, with unresolved D. V was shortened by 5 bases and J by 3 bases, with 17 bases between the two germline ends. The CDR3 totals 16 residues. Germline V gene lookup returns CDR1 SGHVS and CDR2 FQNEAQ. Here the CDR3 DNA reads TGTGCCAGCAGCCGAGAAAACAGACCCCACAATCAGCCCCAGCATTTT. Translating gives CASSRENRPHNQPQHF.